Listed below are T cell receptor beta chains from one sample, sequenced in a study of blood T cells in healthy people across ages. In TCRdb, the 5' RACE reads were re-called with MiXCR into one record per CDR3 protein. The sample lists roughly 560,000 distinct CDR3 sequences; 20% to 30% were seen once. These sequences were also reported in another study, on T cells of mothers and their children.

Sequencing input: blood. The receptors here all came from a boy aged 5-17 years in good health. Both conserved end residues are part of each CDR3. D genes are given only for firm matches. The listing skips clone size in some rows; elsewhere it reads once, few, many or a size class.

v_call	d_call	j_call	clone_size	cdr3_nt	cdr3_aa
TRBV7-9	NA	TRBJ1-1	NA	TGTGCCAGCAGCTTATCGGGAGCTGAAGCTTTCTTT	CASSLSGAEAFF
TRBV11-3	NA	TRBJ2-2	NA	TGTGCCAGCAGCTACTCTTTCGGGGAGCTGTTTTTT	CASSYSFGELFF
TRBV20-1	TRBD1	TRBJ1-5	few	TGCAGTGCTAGAGCCGGGACAGGGGTACTCAATCAGCCCCAGCATTTT	CSARAGTGVLNQPQHF
TRBV6-6	TRBD1	TRBJ2-4	few	TGTGCCAGCAACTCAGGGACAGCCGTAAGCGGAGGCAAAAACATTCAGTACTTC	CASNSGTAVSGGKNIQYF
TRBV9	NA	TRBJ2-3	NA	TGTGCCAGCAGCGTAGCTGAGGCAGCGGCAGATACGCAGTATTTT	CASSVAEAAADTQYF
TRBV10-3	TRBD2	TRBJ2-7	NA	TGTGCCATCAGTGAGTCGACTAGCGGGAACTACGAGCAGTACTTC	CAISESTSGNYEQYF
TRBV9	NA	TRBJ1-1	NA	TGTGCCAGCAGCCCGGGGGCTATGGGTAGCGCTGAAGCTTTCTTT	CASSPGAMGSAEAFF
TRBV24-1	TRBD1	TRBJ2-5	few	TGTGCCACCAGTGACCGGGACAGCTACCAAGAGACCCAGTACTTC	CATSDRDSYQETQYF
TRBV9	NA	TRBJ2-7	few	TGTGCCAGCAGCGTAGCTCCATCTGAACAGGTCCCCTCCTACGAGCAGTACTTC	CASSVAPSEQVPSYEQYF
TRBV7-2	NA	TRBJ2-3	many	TGTGCCAGCAGCGCCTATACAGATACGCAGTATTTT	CASSAYTDTQYF
TRBV3-1	NA	TRBJ1-4	few	TGTGCCAGCAGCCAAGATGGGGATAGGGAAAAACTGTTTTTT	CASSQDGDREKLFF
TRBV5-1	TRBD1	TRBJ2-7	NA	TGCGCCAGCAGTTCCCAGCCTCCGGGACAGGGGGCGTACGAGCAGTACTTC	CASSSQPPGQGAYEQYF
TRBV4-2	TRBD2	TRBJ2-1	NA	TGTGCCGGCAGCCAAGAAGTGGCTAGCGGGCCCTCCTACAATGAGCAGTTCTTC	CAGSQEVASGPSYNEQFF
TRBV28	TRBD1	TRBJ2-1	few	TGTGCCGTCAGGGGGCGTATCAATGAGCAGTTCTTC	CAVRGRINEQFF
TRBV29-1	TRBD2	TRBJ2-1	NA	TGCGGGGGGGGGACCTACAATGAGCAGTTCTTC	CGGGTYNEQFF
TRBV7-3	TRBD1	TRBJ2-7	NA	TGTGCCAGCAGCTCCTATGCAGGGGGCTCCTACGAGCAGTACTTC	CASSSYAGGSYEQYF